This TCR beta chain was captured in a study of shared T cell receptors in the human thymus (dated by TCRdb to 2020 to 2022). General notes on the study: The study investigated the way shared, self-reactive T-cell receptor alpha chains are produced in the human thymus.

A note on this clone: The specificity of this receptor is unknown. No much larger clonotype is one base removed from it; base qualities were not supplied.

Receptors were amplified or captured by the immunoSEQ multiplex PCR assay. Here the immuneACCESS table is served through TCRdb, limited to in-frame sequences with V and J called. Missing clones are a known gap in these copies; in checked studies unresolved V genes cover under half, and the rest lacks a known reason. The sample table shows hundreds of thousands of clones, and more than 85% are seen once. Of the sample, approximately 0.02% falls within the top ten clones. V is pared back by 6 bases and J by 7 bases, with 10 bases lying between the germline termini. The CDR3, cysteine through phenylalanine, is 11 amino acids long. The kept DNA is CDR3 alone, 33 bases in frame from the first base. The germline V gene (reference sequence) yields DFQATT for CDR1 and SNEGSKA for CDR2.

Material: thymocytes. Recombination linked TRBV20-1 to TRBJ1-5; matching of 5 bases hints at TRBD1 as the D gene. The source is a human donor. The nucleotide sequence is TGCAGTGCGGCTGGGGACCAGCCCCAGCATTTT. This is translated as CSAAGDQPQHF.